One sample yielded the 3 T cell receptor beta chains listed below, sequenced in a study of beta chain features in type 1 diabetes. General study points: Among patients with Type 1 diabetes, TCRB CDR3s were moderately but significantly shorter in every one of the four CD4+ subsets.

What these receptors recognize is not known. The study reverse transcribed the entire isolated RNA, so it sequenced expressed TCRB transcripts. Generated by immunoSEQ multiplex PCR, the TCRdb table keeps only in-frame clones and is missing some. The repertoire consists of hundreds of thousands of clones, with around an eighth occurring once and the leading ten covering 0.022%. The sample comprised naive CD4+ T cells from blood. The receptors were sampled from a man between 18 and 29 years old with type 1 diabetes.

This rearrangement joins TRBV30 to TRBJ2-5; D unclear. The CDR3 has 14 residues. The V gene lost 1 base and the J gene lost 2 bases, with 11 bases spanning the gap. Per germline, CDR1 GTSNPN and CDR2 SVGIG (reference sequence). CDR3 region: CAWSAGSGQETQYF. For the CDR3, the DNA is TGTGCCTGGAGTGCGGGTTCGGGTCAAGAGACCCAGTACTTC.

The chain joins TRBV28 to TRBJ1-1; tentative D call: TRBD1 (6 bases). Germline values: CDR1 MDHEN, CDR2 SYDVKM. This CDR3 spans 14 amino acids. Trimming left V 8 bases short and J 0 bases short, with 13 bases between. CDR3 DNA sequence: TGTGCCAGCCGCACCGCAGGGGTGAACACTGAAGCTTTCTTT. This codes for CASRTAGVNTEAFF.

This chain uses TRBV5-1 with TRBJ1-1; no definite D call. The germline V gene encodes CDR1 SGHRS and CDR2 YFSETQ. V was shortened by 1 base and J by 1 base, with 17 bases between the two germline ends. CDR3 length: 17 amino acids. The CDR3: CASSLWSGSVKNTEAFF. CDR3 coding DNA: TGCGCCAGCAGCTTGTGGTCAGGTTCGGTAAAGAACACTGAAGCTTTCTTT.